The rows below give T cell receptor beta chains drawn from one sample of a study of T-cell reconstitution after alpha-beta-depleted transplantation in children. TCRdb re-called the PCR reads with MiXCR, one entry per CDR3 protein. The sample consists of around 700,000 distinct CDR3 sequences, roughly 13% of them appearing once. Sequencing used PBMCs, obtained before TCRalphabeta/CD19-depleted stem cell transplant. The receptors were gathered from a girl aged 2-10 years with congenital amegakaryocytic thrombocytopenia, due to receive a stem cell transplant. CDR3s include the opening cysteine and the closing phenylalanine or tryptophan. The D gene is left open where the match is weak. Clone sizes are given selectively: once, few, many, or a class where the clone is expanded.

TRBD2,TRBJ2-1,TRBV20-1,many,TGCAGTGCTAGAGATGTTGCCAGCGGGATAACCCATGAGCAGTTCTTC,CSARDVASGITHEQFF
TRBD2,TRBJ2-7,TRBV5-5,NA,TGTGCCAGCACCTTAGGACTAGCGGGAGGTGGAGAGTACTTC,CASTLGLAGGGEYF
TRBD2,TRBJ2-7,TRBV20-1,NA,TGCAGTGCTAGAGACAAGATCGACACCGGGACTAGCGGGAGTCTCTACGAGCAGTACTTC,CSARDKIDTGTSGSLYEQYF
NA,TRBJ2-5,TRBV28,NA,TGTGCCAGCAGCCCAAACAGCCCTTGGGTGGCCCAGTACTTC,CASSPNSPWVAQYF
NA,TRBJ2-3,TRBV9,few,TGTGCCAGCAGCGTAGAGCTCAGCGCAGATACGCAGTATTTT,CASSVELSADTQYF
TRBD2,TRBJ2-7,TRBV10-3,many,TGTGCCATCAGTGAAGGACTAGCGCTGAGTGGCGAGCAGTACTTC,CAISEGLALSGEQYF
NA,TRBJ2-3,TRBV18,NA,TGTGCCAGCTCACCTGTTACTAGCACAGATACGCAGTATTTT,CASSPVTSTDTQYF
TRBD1,TRBJ1-2,TRBV29-1,many,TGCAGCGTGGCAGGGGGGGGACTCTATGGCTACACCTTC,CSVAGGGLYGYTF
NA,TRBJ1-4,TRBV15,many,TGTGCCACCAGCAGAGATGTGGAAAAACTGTTTTTT,CATSRDVEKLFF
NA,TRBJ2-3,TRBV5-1,many,TGCGCCAGCAGCGCCGACGGCGGTCCTAGCACAGATACGCAGTATTTT,CASSADGGPSTDTQYF
NA,TRBJ2-7,TRBV7-8,few,TGTGCCAGCAGCCATGTTCCCAACAGGGTAGTGGCCTACGAGCAGTACTTC,CASSHVPNRVVAYEQYF
NA,TRBJ2-7,TRBV6-2/TRBV6-3,many,TGTGCCAGCGGTCTAAACACCGACGAGCAGTACTTC,CASGLNTDEQYF
TRBD2,TRBJ2-1,TRBV4-1,few,TGCGCCAGCAGCCCCCACGGGCTCCTAGCGGTCTCCTACAATGAGCAGTTCTTC,CASSPHGLLAVSYNEQFF
NA,TRBJ2-3,TRBV5-1,many,TGCGCCAGCAGCATCCAGTCCGGAACGGATACGCAGTATTTT,CASSIQSGTDTQYF
NA,TRBJ1-6,TRBV12-3/TRBV12-4,NA,TGTGCCAGCAGTCTGGGAGATTCACCCATCCACTTT,CASSLGDSPIHF
TRBD2,TRBJ2-3,TRBV12-3/TRBV12-4,many,TGTGCCAGCAGCAAAGGACTAGCTCGCACAGATACGCAGTATTTT,CASSKGLARTDTQYF
NA,TRBJ2-2,TRBV5-1,many,TGCGCCAGCACATGGCTGGGTGAGACCGGGGAGCTGTTTTTT,CASTWLGETGELFF